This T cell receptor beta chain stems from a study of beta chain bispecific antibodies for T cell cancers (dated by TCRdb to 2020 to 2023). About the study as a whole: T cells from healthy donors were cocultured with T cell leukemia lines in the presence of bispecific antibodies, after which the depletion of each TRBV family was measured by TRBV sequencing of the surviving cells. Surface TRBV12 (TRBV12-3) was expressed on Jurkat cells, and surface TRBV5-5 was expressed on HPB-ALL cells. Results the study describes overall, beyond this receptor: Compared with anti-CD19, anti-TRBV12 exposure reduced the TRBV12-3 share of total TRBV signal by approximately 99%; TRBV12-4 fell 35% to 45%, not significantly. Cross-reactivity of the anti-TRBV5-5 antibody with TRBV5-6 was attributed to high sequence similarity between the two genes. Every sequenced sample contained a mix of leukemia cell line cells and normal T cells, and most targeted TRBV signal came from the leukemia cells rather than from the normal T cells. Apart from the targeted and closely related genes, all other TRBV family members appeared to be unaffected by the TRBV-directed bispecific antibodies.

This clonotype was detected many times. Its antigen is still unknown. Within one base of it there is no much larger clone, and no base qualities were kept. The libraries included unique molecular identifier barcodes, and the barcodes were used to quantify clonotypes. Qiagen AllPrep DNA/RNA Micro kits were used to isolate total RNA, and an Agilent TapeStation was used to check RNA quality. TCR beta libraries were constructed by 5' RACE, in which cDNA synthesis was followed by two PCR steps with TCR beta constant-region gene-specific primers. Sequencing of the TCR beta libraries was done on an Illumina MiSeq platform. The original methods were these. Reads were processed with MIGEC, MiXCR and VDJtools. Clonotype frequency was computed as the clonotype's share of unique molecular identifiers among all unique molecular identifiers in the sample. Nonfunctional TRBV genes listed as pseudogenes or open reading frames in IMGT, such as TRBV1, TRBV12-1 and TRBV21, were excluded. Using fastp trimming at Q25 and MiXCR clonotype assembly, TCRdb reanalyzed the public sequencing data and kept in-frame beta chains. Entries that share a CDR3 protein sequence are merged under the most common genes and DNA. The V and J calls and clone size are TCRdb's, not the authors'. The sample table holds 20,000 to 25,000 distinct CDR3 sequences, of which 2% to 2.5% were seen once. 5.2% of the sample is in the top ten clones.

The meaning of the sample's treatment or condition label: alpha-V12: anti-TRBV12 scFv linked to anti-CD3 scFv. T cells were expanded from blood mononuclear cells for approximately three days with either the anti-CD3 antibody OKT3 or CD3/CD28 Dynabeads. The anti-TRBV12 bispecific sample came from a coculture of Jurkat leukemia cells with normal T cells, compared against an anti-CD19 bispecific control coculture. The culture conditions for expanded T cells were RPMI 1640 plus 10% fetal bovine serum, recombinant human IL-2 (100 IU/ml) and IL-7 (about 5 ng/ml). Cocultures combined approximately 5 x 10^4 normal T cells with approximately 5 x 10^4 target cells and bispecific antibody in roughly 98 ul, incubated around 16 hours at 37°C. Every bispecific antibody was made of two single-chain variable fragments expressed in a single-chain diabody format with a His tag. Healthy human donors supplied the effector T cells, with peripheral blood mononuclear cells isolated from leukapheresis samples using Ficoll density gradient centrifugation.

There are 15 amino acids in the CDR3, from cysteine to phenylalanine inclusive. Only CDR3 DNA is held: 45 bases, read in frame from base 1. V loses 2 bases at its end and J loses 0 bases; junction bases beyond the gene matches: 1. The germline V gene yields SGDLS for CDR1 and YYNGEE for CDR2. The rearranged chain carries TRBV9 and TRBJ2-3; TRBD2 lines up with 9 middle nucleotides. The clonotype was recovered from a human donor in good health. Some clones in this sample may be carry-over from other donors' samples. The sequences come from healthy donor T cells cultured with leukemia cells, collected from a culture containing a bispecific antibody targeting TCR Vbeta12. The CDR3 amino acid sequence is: CASSVSGGSTDTQYF. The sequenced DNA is TGTGCCAGCAGCGTTAGCGGGGGAAGCACAGATACGCAGTATTTT.